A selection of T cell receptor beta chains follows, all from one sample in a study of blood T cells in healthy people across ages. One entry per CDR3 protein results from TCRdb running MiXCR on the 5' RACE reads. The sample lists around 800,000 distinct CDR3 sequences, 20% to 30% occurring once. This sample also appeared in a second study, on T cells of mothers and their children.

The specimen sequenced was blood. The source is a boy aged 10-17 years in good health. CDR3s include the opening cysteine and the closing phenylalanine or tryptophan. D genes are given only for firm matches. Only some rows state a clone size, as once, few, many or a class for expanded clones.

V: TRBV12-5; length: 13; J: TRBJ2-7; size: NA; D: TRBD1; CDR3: CASGLGTGYEQYF; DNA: TGTGCTAGTGGTCTCGGGACAGGGTACGAGCAGTACTTC
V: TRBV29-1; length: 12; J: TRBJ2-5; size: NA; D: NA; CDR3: CSVVGRGETQYF; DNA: TGCAGCGTTGTCGGCAGGGGCGAGACCCAGTACTTC
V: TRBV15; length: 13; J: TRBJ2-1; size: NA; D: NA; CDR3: CATSRDPQYEQFF; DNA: TGTGCCACCAGCAGAGATCCCCAGTATGAGCAGTTCTTC
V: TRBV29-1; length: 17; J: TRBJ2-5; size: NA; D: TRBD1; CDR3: CSVLRTGIYSGQETQYF; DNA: TGCAGCGTATTAAGGACAGGGATCTATTCAGGCCAAGAGACCCAGTACTTC
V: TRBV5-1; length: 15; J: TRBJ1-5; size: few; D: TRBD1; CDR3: CASSSQGGFNQPQHF; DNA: TGCGCCAGCAGCTCACAGGGGGGGTTCAATCAGCCCCAGCATTTT
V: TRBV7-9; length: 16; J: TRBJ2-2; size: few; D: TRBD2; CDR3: CASSFGTSGGTGELFF; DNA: TGTGCCAGCAGCTTCGGGACTAGCGGGGGCACCGGGGAGCTGTTTTTT
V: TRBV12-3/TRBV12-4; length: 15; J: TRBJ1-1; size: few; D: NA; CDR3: CASSFYGSGRTEAFF; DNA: TGTGCCAGCAGTTTTTATGGTAGCGGGCGTACTGAAGCTTTCTTT
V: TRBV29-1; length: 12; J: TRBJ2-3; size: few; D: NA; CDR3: CSVITGSDTQYF; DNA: TGCAGCGTTATTACAGGGTCAGATACGCAGTATTTT
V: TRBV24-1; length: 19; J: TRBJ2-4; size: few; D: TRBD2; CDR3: CATSDRLAGGPLAKNIQYF; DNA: TGTGCCACCAGTGATAGACTAGCGGGGGGCCCCCTAGCCAAAAACATTCAGTACTTC
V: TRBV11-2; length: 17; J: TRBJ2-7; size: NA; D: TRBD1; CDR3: CASSSGTRFDRGYEQYF; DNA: TGTGCCAGCAGCTCCGGAACCCGCTTCGACAGGGGATACGAGCAGTACTTC
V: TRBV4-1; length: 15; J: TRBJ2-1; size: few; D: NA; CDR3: CASSPGASSDREQFF; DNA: TGCGCCAGCAGCCCAGGGGCCTCTTCAGACCGAGAGCAGTTCTTC
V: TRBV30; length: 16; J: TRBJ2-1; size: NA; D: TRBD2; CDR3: CAWTPVPGLARNEQFF; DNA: TGTGCCTGGACTCCTGTGCCGGGACTAGCGCGTAATGAGCAGTTCTTC
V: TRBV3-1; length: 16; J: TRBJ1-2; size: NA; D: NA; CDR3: CASSQDGGVHGYGYTF; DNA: TGTGCCAGCAGCCAAGATGGTGGGGTTCACGGCTATGGCTACACCTTC
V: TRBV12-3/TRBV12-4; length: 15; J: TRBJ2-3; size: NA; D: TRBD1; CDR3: CASSLRDRVIDTQYF; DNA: TGTGCCAGCAGTCTCCGGGACAGGGTTATCGATACGCAGTATTTT
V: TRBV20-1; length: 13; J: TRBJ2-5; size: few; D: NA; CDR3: CSARDAGTETQYF; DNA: TGCAGTGCTAGAGATGCAGGGACGGAGACCCAGTACTTC
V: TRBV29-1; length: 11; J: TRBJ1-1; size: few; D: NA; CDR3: CSVEEATEAFF; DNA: TGCAGCGTTGAAGAGGCGACTGAAGCTTTCTTT
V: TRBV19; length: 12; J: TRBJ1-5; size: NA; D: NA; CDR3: CASSNRDQPQHF; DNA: TGTGCCAGTAGTAACAGGGATCAGCCCCAGCATTTT
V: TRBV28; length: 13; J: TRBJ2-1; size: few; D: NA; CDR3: CASSPGQLRGQFF; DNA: TGTGCCAGCAGTCCAGGACAGCTACGGGGGCAGTTCTTC
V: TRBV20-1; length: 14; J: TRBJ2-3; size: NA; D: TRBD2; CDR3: CSALSSGGTDTQYF; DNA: TGCAGTGCTCTCTCTAGCGGGGGTACCGATACGCAGTATTTT
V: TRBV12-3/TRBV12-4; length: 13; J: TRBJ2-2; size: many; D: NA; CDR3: CASRGTNTGELFF; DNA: TGTGCCAGCAGGGGGACCAACACCGGGGAGCTGTTTTTT
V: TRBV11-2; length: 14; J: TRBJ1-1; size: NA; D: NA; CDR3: CASSSVPSNTEAFF; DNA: TGTGCCAGCAGCTCGGTCCCATCAAACACTGAAGCTTTCTTT
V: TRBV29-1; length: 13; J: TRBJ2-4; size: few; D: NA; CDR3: CSVSGLAKNIQYF; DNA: TGCAGCGTTAGCGGTTTAGCCAAAAACATTCAGTACTTC
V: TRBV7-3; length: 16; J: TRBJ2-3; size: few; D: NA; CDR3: CASSRQGGGTADTQYF; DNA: TGTGCCAGCAGCCGACAGGGCGGGGGAACCGCAGATACGCAGTATTTT
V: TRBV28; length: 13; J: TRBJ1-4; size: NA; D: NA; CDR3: CASSLNEDEKLFF; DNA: TGTGCCAGCAGTTTAAACGAAGATGAAAAACTGTTTTTT
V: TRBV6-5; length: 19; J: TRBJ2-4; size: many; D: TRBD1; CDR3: CASSYRAGGYFLAKNIQYF; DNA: TGTGCCAGCAGTTACCGGGCAGGGGGTTACTTTCTAGCCAAAAACATTCAGTACTTC
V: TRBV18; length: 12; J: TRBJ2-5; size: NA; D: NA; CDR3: CASSPMTETQYF; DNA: TGTGCCAGCTCACCCATGACAGAGACCCAGTACTTC
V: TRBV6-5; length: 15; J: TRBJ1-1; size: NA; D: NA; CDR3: CASSYRSGLNTEAFF; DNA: TGTGCCAGCAGTTATCGGTCAGGTTTGAACACTGAAGCTTTCTTT
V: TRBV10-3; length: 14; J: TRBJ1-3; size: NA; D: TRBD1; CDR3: CAITLTGAGNTIYF; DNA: TGTGCCATCACACTGACAGGGGCTGGAAACACCATATATTTT
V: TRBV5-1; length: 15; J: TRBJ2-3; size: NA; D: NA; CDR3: CASSLVGGPADTQYF; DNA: TGCGCCAGCAGCTTGGTTGGCGGGCCAGCAGATACGCAGTATTTT
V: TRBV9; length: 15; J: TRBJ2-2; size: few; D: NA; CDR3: CASSEGGSDTGELFF; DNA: TGTGCCAGCAGTGAAGGGGGTTCGGACACCGGGGAGCTGTTTTTT
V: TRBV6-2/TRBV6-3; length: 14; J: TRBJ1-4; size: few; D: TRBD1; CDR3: CASSYEQGYEKLFF; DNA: TGTGCCAGCAGTTACGAACAGGGGTATGAAAAACTGTTTTTT
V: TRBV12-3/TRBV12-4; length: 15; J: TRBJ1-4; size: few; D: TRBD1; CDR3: CASTLALTGYEKLFF; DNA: TGTGCCAGCACCTTGGCTTTGACAGGGTATGAAAAACTGTTTTTT
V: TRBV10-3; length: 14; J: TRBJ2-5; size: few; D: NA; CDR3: CAISDGPGDQTQYF; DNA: TGTGCCATCAGTGATGGACCGGGGGACCAGACCCAGTACTTC
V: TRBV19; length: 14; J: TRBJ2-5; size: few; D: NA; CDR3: CASSIVPTRETQYF; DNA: TGTGCCAGTAGTATAGTTCCGACCAGGGAGACCCAGTACTTC
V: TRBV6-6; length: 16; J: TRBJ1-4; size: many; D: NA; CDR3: CASSESATPHGEKLFF; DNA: TGTGCCAGCAGTGAGTCGGCTACGCCCCACGGGGAAAAACTGTTTTTT
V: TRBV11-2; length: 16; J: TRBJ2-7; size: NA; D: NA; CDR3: CASSTDLPRGSYGQYF; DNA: TGTGCCAGCAGCACAGACCTACCCAGGGGATCCTACGGGCAGTACTTC
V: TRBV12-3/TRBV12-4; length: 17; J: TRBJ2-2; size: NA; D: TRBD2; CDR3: CASSTLFGGVNTGELFF; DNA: TGTGCCAGCAGTACTCTGTTCGGGGGGGTTAACACCGGGGAGCTGTTTTTT
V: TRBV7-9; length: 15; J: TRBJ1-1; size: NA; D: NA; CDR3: CASSGTGTVNTEAFF; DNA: TGTGCCAGCAGCGGGACCGGGACTGTGAACACTGAAGCTTTCTTT
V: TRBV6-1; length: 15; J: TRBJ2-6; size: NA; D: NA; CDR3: CASSEKGAGANVLTF; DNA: TGTGCCAGCAGTGAGAAGGGGGCTGGGGCCAACGTCCTGACTTTC
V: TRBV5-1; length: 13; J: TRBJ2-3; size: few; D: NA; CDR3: CASSTELADTQYF; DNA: TGCGCCAGTTCCACGGAGTTGGCAGATACGCAGTATTTT
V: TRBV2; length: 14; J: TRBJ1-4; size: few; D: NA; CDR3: CASRGGRTNEKLFF; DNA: TGTGCCAGCAGGGGGGGGCGGACTAATGAAAAACTGTTTTTT
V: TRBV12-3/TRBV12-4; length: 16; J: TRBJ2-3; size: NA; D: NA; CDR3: CASSLRRATRGDTQYF; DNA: TGTGCCAGCAGTTTAAGACGGGCTACCAGAGGAGATACGCAGTATTTT
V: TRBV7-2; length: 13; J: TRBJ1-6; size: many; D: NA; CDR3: CASSPRQNSPLHF; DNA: TGTGCCAGCAGCCCTAGACAGAATTCACCCCTCCACTTT
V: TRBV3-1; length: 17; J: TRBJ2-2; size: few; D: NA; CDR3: CASSSPGGRLNTGELFF; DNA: TGTGCCAGCAGCAGCCCCGGGGGGCGACTAAACACCGGGGAGCTGTTTTTT
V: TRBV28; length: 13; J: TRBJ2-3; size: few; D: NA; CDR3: CASSSFPTDTQYF; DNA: TGTGCCAGCAGTAGTTTTCCCACAGATACGCAGTATTTT
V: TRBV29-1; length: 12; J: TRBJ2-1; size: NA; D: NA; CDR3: CSVVGGSNEQFF; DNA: TGCAGCGTTGTGGGGGGTAGCAATGAGCAGTTCTTC
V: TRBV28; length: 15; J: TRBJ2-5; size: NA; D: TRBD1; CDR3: CASSLGGQGKETQYF; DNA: TGTGCCAGCAGTTTGGGAGGACAGGGCAAGGAGACCCAGTACTTC
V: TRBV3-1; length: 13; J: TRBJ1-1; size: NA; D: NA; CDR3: CASSQVRGAEAFF; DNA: TGTGCCAGCAGCCAAGTGAGGGGAGCTGAAGCTTTCTTT
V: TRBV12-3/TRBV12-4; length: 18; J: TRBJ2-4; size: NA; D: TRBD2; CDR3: CASSLRGLAGDPKNIQYF; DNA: TGTGCCAGCAGTTTAAGGGGACTAGCGGGGGACCCCAAAAACATTCAGTACTTC
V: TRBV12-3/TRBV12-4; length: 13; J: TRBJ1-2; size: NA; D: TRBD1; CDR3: CASSAFQGVGYTF; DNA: TGTGCCAGCAGTGCCTTCCAGGGGGTTGGCTACACCTTC
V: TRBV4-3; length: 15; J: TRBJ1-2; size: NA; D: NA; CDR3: CASSQDEWANYGYTF; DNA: TGCGCCAGCAGCCAAGATGAATGGGCTAACTATGGCTACACCTTC
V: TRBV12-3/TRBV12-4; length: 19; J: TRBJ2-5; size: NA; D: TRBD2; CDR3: CASSFWYAGGGIIKETQYF; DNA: TGTGCCAGCAGTTTCTGGTATGCGGGGGGCGGAATCATTAAAGAGACCCAGTACTTC
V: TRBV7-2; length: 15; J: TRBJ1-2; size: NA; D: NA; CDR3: CASSYQGAVNYGYTF; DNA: TGTGCCAGCAGCTACCAAGGAGCGGTTAACTATGGCTACACCTTC
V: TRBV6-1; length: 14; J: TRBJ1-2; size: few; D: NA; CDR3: CASSVMGGPGGYTF; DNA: TGTGCCAGCAGTGTGATGGGAGGACCGGGTGGCTACACCTTC
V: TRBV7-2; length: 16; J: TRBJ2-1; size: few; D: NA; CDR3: CASSYLGASSYNEQFF; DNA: TGTGCCAGCAGCTACCTAGGGGCTAGCTCCTACAATGAGCAGTTCTTC
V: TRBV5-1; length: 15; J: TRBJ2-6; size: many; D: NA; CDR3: CASSLGASGANVLTF; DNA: TGCGCCAGCAGCTTAGGAGCCTCTGGGGCCAACGTCCTGACTTTC